These 13 T cell receptor beta chains originate from one sample sequenced in a study of blood T cell repertoires in COVID-19. This table comes from immunoSEQ multiplex PCR, and its TCRdb copy is limited to in-frame clones, with some not included. The sample holds roughly 360,000 clones, 88% seen once. The sample was PBMCs or T cells enriched from blood (not recorded which). The receptors derive from a woman younger than 45 with acute COVID-19.

This clone was seen a handful of times. V and J are TRBV30 and TRBJ2-5; possibly TRBD1 for D (6 bases). The V gene lost 0 bases and the J gene lost 5 bases, with 10 bases spanning the gap. Germline V lookup: CDR1 GTSNPN, CDR2 SVGIG (reference sequence). The CDR3 totals 13 residues. CDR3 amino acids: CAWSVDRGETQYF. In DNA, the CDR3 is TGTGCCTGGAGTGTGGACAGAGGGGAGACCCAGTACTTC.

This clone came up once. The gene calls are TRBV30 and TRBJ2-5, with 9 bases matching TRBD1. Looked up from germline, CDR1 is GTSNPN and CDR2 is SVGIG (reference sequence). The CDR3 runs 16 residues. V lost 3 bases, J lost 1 base, and 9 bases stayed unmatched. This chain's CDR3 is CAWSGPTGGFQETQYF. CDR3 nucleotides: TGTGCCTGGAGCGGACCCACAGGGGGCTTCCAAGAGACCCAGTACTTC.

This sequence joins TRBV27 and TRBJ1-1, with 7 bases identical to TRBD1. Germline CDR1 MNHEY, CDR2 SMNVEV (reference sequence). The length of the CDR3 is 13 residues. Losses at the gene ends were 5 bases for V and 4 bases for J; bases not matched to a gene: 4. The DNA of the CDR3 is TGTGCCAGCAGTCAGACAGGGCCCACTGAAGCTTTCTTT. It encodes CASSQTGPTEAFF.

The chain employs TRBV27 and TRBJ1-6; D gene unclear. Trimming stripped 1 base from V and 0 bases from J, with 13 bases between. CDR1 is MNHEY and CDR2 is SMNVEV in the germline V gene (reference sequence). This CDR3 spans 18 amino acids. CDR3: CASSLWSPASSYNSPLHF. CDR3 coding DNA: TGTGCCAGCAGTTTATGGTCCCCAGCGAGCTCCTATAATTCACCCCTCCACTTT.

A few counts support this clone. The rearrangement joins TRBV12-3 or TRBV12-4 to TRBJ1-5; D gene uncertain. V was shortened by 6 bases and J by 4 bases, with 10 bases between the two germline ends. The CDR3 totals 13 residues. The DNA of the CDR3 is TGTGCCAGCAGAGCGGACGAGAATCAGCCCCAGCATTTT. Its translation: CASRADENQPQHF.

This clone was recorded only once. The V gene is TRBV7-6, the J gene TRBJ2-1; 14 nucleotides agree with TRBD2. V trimming: 3 bases; J trimming: 0 bases; junction bases outside the gene matches: 4. Per germline, CDR1 SGHVS and CDR2 FNYEAQ. The CDR3 runs to 18 residues. This CDR3 is CASSLTSGGVYSYNEQFF. CDR3 nucleotides: TGTGCCAGCAGCTTGACTAGCGGGGGGGTTTACTCCTACAATGAGCAGTTCTTC.

The CDR3 DNA sequence: TGTGCCAGCGATGACACAGGGGCTCGGGACACTGAAGCTTTCTTT. This codes for CASDDTGARDTEAFF. The chain has TRBV10-3 and TRBJ1-1; 7 positions match TRBD1. This CDR3 is 15 amino acids long. CDR1 and CDR2 from the germline V gene are ENHRY and SYGVKD. J gave up 3 bases and V 10 bases, and 14 bases lay outside the gene matches.

The chain employs TRBV6-5 and TRBJ2-1; TRBD2 aligns across 10 bases. Germline assignment: CDR1 MNHEY and CDR2 SVGAGI. V lost 6 bases, J lost 4 bases, and 6 bases stayed unmatched. This CDR3 comprises 15 residues. The CDR3 loop is CASSFTSGEYNEQFF. CDR3 sequence (DNA): TGTGCCAGCAGCTTTACTAGCGGGGAGTACAATGAGCAGTTCTTC.

V and J are TRBV7-3 and TRBJ2-3, with 7 bases identical to TRBD2. The CDR3 spans 16 residues. V lost 5 bases to trimming and J lost 3 bases; unmatched junction nucleotides: 11. Germline CDR1 is SGHTA and CDR2 is FQGTGA. The CDR3 sequence is CASSPRGGGLTDTQYF. CDR3 sequence (DNA): TGTGCCAGCAGCCCCCGCGGCGGGGGTCTGACAGATACGCAGTATTTT. Supplemented by reference TRBV7-3 and TRBJ2-3, the full variable domain reads GAGVSQTPSNKVTEKGKYVELRCDPISGHTALYWYRQSLGQGPEFLIYFQGTGAADDSGLPNDRFFAVRPEGSVSTLKIQRTERGDSAVYLCASSPRGGGLTDTQYFGPGTRLTVL.

The chain recombines TRBV4-1 with TRBJ1-5; 8 bases map to TRBD1. Germline CDR1 and CDR2: MGHRA and YSYEKL. J gave up 0 bases and V 2 bases, and 12 bases lay outside the gene matches. CDR3 length: 19 amino acids. CDR3 sequence reads: CASSQSPGQGFSSNQPQHF. The CDR3 bases are TGCGCCAGCAGCCAAAGCCCCGGACAGGGATTTTCTAGCAATCAGCCCCAGCATTTT.

The rearrangement links TRBV29-1 to TRBJ1-2; D is possibly TRBD1 (5 bases). Germline lookup yields CDR1 SQVTM and CDR2 ANQGSEA. The CDR3 length is 11 residues. The V end lost 6 bases, the J end lost 5 bases, and 10 bases lay between the germline ends. In DNA form, the CDR3 reads TGCAGCGTCGTACAGGATTATGGCTACACCTTC. Translation: CSVVQDYGYTF.

The rearrangement uses TRBV27 and TRBJ1-5, with unresolved D. Germline V lookup: CDR1 MNHEY, CDR2 SMNVEV (reference sequence). Trimming left V 6 bases short and J 3 bases short, with 12 bases between. The CDR3 spans 14 residues. CDR3 sequence: CASSPRTYNQPQHF. The DNA of the CDR3 is TGTGCCAGCAGCCCGAGAACTTACAATCAGCCCCAGCATTTT.

This chain joins TRBV19 and TRBJ2-7; 7 bases fit TRBD1. CDR3 size: 15 residues. The germline V gene encodes CDR1 LNHDA and CDR2 SQIVND (reference sequence). The V gene end was trimmed by 5 bases and the J gene end by 5 bases; junction bases not matched to a gene: 12. The CDR3 nucleotides are TGTGCCAGTAGTCCTGCCGGGACAGCCTGGGACGAGCAGTACTTC. Its translation is CASSPAGTAWDEQYF.